This TCR beta chain originates from a study of blood T cell repertoires in COVID-19. There are 16 residues in the CDR3. Between the trimmed V and J ends, which lost 0 bases and 5 bases, there was a span of 17 bases. The germline V gene has CDR1 SGHDT and CDR2 YYEEEE. The sample holds a few counts of this clone. In the original processing: How many nucleated cells were present was estimated from reference gene primer amplification. The table came from immunoSEQ multiplex PCR; TCRdb's copy has only in-frame clones and leaves some out. From that table come the V and J calls and clone size; the DNA was used to work out D and trimming. This sample has roughly 90,000 clones, with less than 85% found just once.

The material sequenced was peripheral blood. This TCR was sampled from a woman in her 70s with acute or convalescent COVID-19. This chain joins TRBV5-6 and TRBJ1-1, with a weak D call TRBD1 (5 bases). CDR3 coding DNA: TGTGCCAGCAGCTTGGGTGGGGCAGGGCTGAGAACTGAAGCTTTCTTT. This gives the protein CASSLGGAGLRTEAFF.